The rows below give T cell receptor beta chains drawn from one sample of a study of blood T cells in healthy people across ages. TCRdb called the 5' RACE reads again in MiXCR, with one record for every CDR3 protein. The sample lists fewer than 800,000 distinct CDR3 sequences; about 25% were seen once. Another study also made use of these data, one on T cells of mothers and their children.

Sequencing was done on a sample of blood. The source of these receptors is a boy under 18 in good health. Each CDR3 is given with its conserved first and last residue. Each record gives: CDR3 DNA, CDR3 protein, D gene, J gene, V gene, clone size. A D gene is named only where the DNA matches it firmly. Not every row has a clone size; where given, it reads once, few, many or a size class.

CDR3nt: TGTGCCACCCGGGATATGGGACTTCGGGAGCAGTTCTTC; CDR3aa: CATRDMGLREQFF; d_gene: -; j_gene: TRBJ2-1; v_gene: TRBV24-1; abundance: few
CDR3nt: TGTGCCAGCAGTGAAGTGACTAGCGGGATATGGGAGACCCAGTACTTC; CDR3aa: CASSEVTSGIWETQYF; d_gene: TRBD2; j_gene: TRBJ2-5; v_gene: TRBV2; abundance: few
CDR3nt: TGCAGCGCATTACTAGCGGGAGTAGGGGAGCTGTTTTTT; CDR3aa: CSALLAGVGELFF; d_gene: TRBD2; j_gene: TRBJ2-2; v_gene: TRBV29-1; abundance: -
CDR3nt: TGTGCCACCAGCAGGACAGAACAGGGCCCCTATAATTCACCCCTCCACTTT; CDR3aa: CATSRTEQGPYNSPLHF; d_gene: -; j_gene: TRBJ1-6; v_gene: TRBV15; abundance: few
CDR3nt: TGCAGCGTTGAAGACTGGGAGGGGACGGCTTTCTTT; CDR3aa: CSVEDWEGTAFF; d_gene: -; j_gene: TRBJ1-1; v_gene: TRBV29-1; abundance: -
CDR3nt: TGTGCCAGCAGAACCACAGGGTCGTTCACTGAAGCTTTCTTT; CDR3aa: CASRTTGSFTEAFF; d_gene: -; j_gene: TRBJ1-1; v_gene: TRBV12-3/TRBV12-4; abundance: -
CDR3nt: TGTGCCAGCAGCTCTGCCGGGACAACGCACAATGAGCAGTTCTTC; CDR3aa: CASSSAGTTHNEQFF; d_gene: -; j_gene: TRBJ2-1; v_gene: TRBV7-2; abundance: -
CDR3nt: TGCGCCAGCAGCGAACGAGGAGGGAATGGCTACACCTTC; CDR3aa: CASSERGGNGYTF; d_gene: -; j_gene: TRBJ1-2; v_gene: TRBV5-1; abundance: -
CDR3nt: TGCAGTGCTGGCCCCGACAGGGCTGATACGCAGTATTTT; CDR3aa: CSAGPDRADTQYF; d_gene: TRBD1; j_gene: TRBJ2-3; v_gene: TRBV20-1; abundance: -
CDR3nt: TGCAGCGCCAACAGGGGTGAGCAGTTCTTC; CDR3aa: CSANRGEQFF; d_gene: TRBD1; j_gene: TRBJ2-1; v_gene: TRBV29-1; abundance: few
CDR3nt: TGTGCCAGCAGCTTCACAGGGAAAAACGAGCAGTACTTC; CDR3aa: CASSFTGKNEQYF; d_gene: -; j_gene: TRBJ2-7; v_gene: TRBV7-8; abundance: few
CDR3nt: TGTGCCAGCAGCGTAGGGGGATTTGGAGGTGTCACAGATACGCAGTATTTT; CDR3aa: CASSVGGFGGVTDTQYF; d_gene: -; j_gene: TRBJ2-3; v_gene: TRBV9; abundance: -
CDR3nt: TGCGCCAGCAGCTTGGCCCTCTTCGGGAACTATGGCCACACCTTC; CDR3aa: CASSLALFGNYGHTF; d_gene: -; j_gene: TRBJ1-2; v_gene: TRBV5-1; abundance: -
CDR3nt: TGTGCCAGCAGCCAAACCCGAACGACTAGCGGGAGGTGGTTCCACAATGAGCAGTTCTTC; CDR3aa: CASSQTRTTSGRWFHNEQFF; d_gene: TRBD2; j_gene: TRBJ2-1; v_gene: TRBV3-1; abundance: few
CDR3nt: TGCAGTGCTAGAGTCGTTATAGACACCGGGGGCCCAACTAATGAAAAACTGTTTTTT; CDR3aa: CSARVVIDTGGPTNEKLFF; d_gene: -; j_gene: TRBJ1-4; v_gene: TRBV20-1; abundance: -
CDR3nt: TGTGCCAGCAGCTACAGGGTAGGGTCCTACGAGCAGTACTTC; CDR3aa: CASSYRVGSYEQYF; d_gene: -; j_gene: TRBJ2-7; v_gene: TRBV5-6; abundance: once